The 32 T cell receptor beta chains in this list originate from one sample, sequenced in a study of T cell clones after liver transplantation (dated by TCRdb to between 2018 and 2021). The method behind the library was the immunoSEQ multiplex PCR assay. In its TCRdb copy, this immuneACCESS table keeps in-frame sequences only and misses some clones. Where compared with another copy, unresolved V genes explain less than half of these, and the others have no known cause. Counted in this sample were approximately 100,000 clones; 80% to 90% of them appeared once. Together, the top ten hold approximately 2.9% of the sample. The sample was CD4+ T cells from blood, taken around 44 months after liver transplant. These receptors all come from a human patient who received a liver transplant. It is possible that, after a transplant, some T cells come from the graft donor.

The chain couples TRBV7-3 to TRBJ2-2; D unclear. Deletions cut 0 bases from V and 4 bases from J, with 6 bases between. This CDR3 has 14 amino acids. The V gene's germline CDR1 is SGHTA and CDR2 FQGTGA. The CDR3 bases are TGTGCCAGCAGCTTAACCTCTAGCACCGGGGAGCTGTTTTTT. Protein sequence: CASSLTSSTGELFF.

This clone showed up many times. The CDR3 nucleotides are TGTGCCAGCAGCCTACCGACAGCTGGCTATGGCTACACCTTC. Its translation: CASSLPTAGYGYTF. This chain uses TRBV5-5 with TRBJ1-2; tentatively, D is TRBD1 (5 bases). V lost 4 bases, J lost 4 bases, and 14 bases lay in between. From germline, CDR1 is SGHKS and CDR2 YYEKEE (reference sequence). The CDR3 extends over 14 amino acids.

V usage is TRBV5-4 and J usage is TRBJ2-3; the D gene is possibly TRBD2 (7 bases). The CDR3 covers 15 residues. Germline values: CDR1 SGHNT, CDR2 YYREEE (reference sequence). Trimming took 3 bases from V and 2 from J, leaving 13 bases between them. This CDR3 is CASSWGAGATDTQYF. DNA of the CDR3: TGTGCCAGCAGCTGGGGGGCGGGGGCCACAGATACGCAGTATTTT.

The chain has TRBV5-1 and TRBJ2-3; D remains ambiguous. The CDR3 covers 12 residues. Germline loops: CDR1 SGHRS, CDR2 YFSETQ. Trimming took 5 bases from V and 1 from J, leaving 5 bases between them. This chain's CDR3 is CASRKGTDTQYF. CDR3 bases: TGCGCCAGCAGGAAGGGCACAGATACGCAGTATTTT.

This sequence joins TRBV7-3 and TRBJ1-3, with a possible D match to TRBD1 (6 bases). The CDR3 is 14 residues long. Germline V gene lookup returns CDR1 SGHTA and CDR2 FQGTGA. The V gene lost 4 bases and the J gene lost 2 bases, with 9 bases spanning the gap. The CDR3 sequence is CASSSGTPGNTIYF. The CDR3 region has the DNA TGTGCCAGCAGCTCAGGGACACCTGGAAACACCATATATTTT.

This rearrangement joins TRBV28 to TRBJ1-1; 7 bases fit TRBD1. Germline CDR1 MDHEN, CDR2 SYDVKM. With 6 bases clipped from V and 4 bases from J, the junction kept 5 bases outside the gene matches. The CDR3 contains 13 residues. The CDR3 region is CASRPQGVTEAFF. CDR3 sequence (DNA): TGTGCCAGCAGACCGCAGGGGGTCACTGAAGCTTTCTTT.

V usage is TRBV27 and J usage is TRBJ2-7; no clear D gene. The CDR3 covers 11 residues. Trimming removed 7 bases from V and 3 bases from J, with 7 bases in between. Germline loops: CDR1 MNHEY, CDR2 SMNVEV (reference sequence). CDR3 coding DNA: TGTGCCAGCACGTCGGGCTACGAGCAGTACTTC. Protein: CASTSGYEQYF.

V and J are TRBV7-2 and TRBJ1-2, with TRBD1 as a possible D gene (6 bases). The CDR3 has 15 residues. CDR1 is SGHTA and CDR2 is FQGNSA in the germline V gene. Trimming shortened V by 1 base and J by 7 bases, and 16 bases separated the two germline ends. The CDR3 bases are TGTGCCAGCAGCTTAGAGGGACATCGCCAGGGTGGCTACACCTTC. It specifies CASSLEGHRQGGYTF.

The rearrangement joins TRBV20-1 to TRBJ2-7; D might be TRBD1 or TRBD2, each matching 5 bases. In germline, CDR1 is DFQATT, CDR2 SNEGSKA (reference sequence). Trimming removed 3 bases at V and 3 bases at J, with 6 bases between. The CDR3 spans 11 residues. DNA of the CDR3: TGCAGTGCTAGGGGGGACTACGAGCAGTACTTC. Protein sequence: CSARGDYEQYF.

The chain has TRBV27 and TRBJ2-5; 7 nucleotides align to TRBD2. V lost 3 bases and J lost 2; bases outside the gene matches: 3. The CDR3 consists of 14 residues. Germline V gene data show CDR1 as MNHEY and CDR2 as SMNVEV (reference sequence). The DNA of the CDR3 is TGTGCCAGCAGTTTTAGAGCGGGGCAAGAGACCCAGTACTTC. Protein: CASSFRAGQETQYF.

The chain uses TRBV9 and TRBJ2-3; D is ambiguous. The CDR3 has 12 residues. Germline CDR1 reads SGDLS; CDR2 reads YYNGEE. The V end lost 4 bases, the J end lost 6 bases, and 9 bases lay between the germline ends. CDR3 protein: CASSPTGDTQYF. The CDR3 bases are TGTGCCAGCAGCCCCACTGGGGATACGCAGTATTTT.

The chain combines TRBV18 with TRBJ2-5, with TRBD2 matching over 10 bases. This CDR3 is 13 amino acids long. The V segment lost 3 bases and the J segment 5 bases; nucleotides outside the gene matches: 0. Germline-derived CDR1 and CDR2 are KGHSH and LQKENI. The CDR3 region is CASSPGLAETQYF. CDR3 coding DNA: TGTGCCAGCTCACCGGGACTAGCGGAGACCCAGTACTTC.

In its sample, this clone was seen once. J is TRBJ1-6 and V is TRBV19; the match to TRBD1 covers 7 bases. Germline V lookup: CDR1 LNHDA, CDR2 SQIVND (reference sequence). Losses at the gene ends were 5 bases for V and 2 bases for J; bases not matched to a gene: 9. This CDR3 contains 17 residues. DNA of the CDR3: TGTGCCAGTAGTCACCAACAGGGGATTACCTATAATTCACCCCTCCACTTT. This translates into CASSHQQGITYNSPLHF.

J is TRBJ2-1 and V is TRBV7-6; 9 nucleotides match TRBD2. This CDR3 has 13 residues. The junction had 1 base not matched to a gene; V was cut back by 5 bases and J by 5 bases. Germline values: CDR1 SGHVS, CDR2 FNYEAQ. CDR3 coding DNA: TGTGCCAGCAGCCGACTAGCGGACAATGAGCAGTTCTTC. This gives the protein CASSRLADNEQFF.

DNA for the CDR3: TGCGCCAGCAGCCCCCCGGGTAACACCGGGGAGCTGTTTTTT. Encoded protein: CASSPPGNTGELFF. The chain is built from TRBV5-1 and TRBJ2-2, with D unresolved. Between the trimmed V and J ends, which lost 4 bases and 2 bases, there was a span of 9 bases. The CDR3 covers 14 residues. Germline V gives CDR1 SGHRS, CDR2 YFSETQ.

V gene TRBV2 combines with J gene TRBJ2-5; a possible D gene is TRBD1 (6 bases). This CDR3 comprises 14 residues. Germline V gene sequence: CDR1 SNHLY, CDR2 FYNNEI. Deletions cut 4 bases from V and 1 base from J, with 10 bases between. The CDR3: CASSGQDLQETQYF. The CDR3 bases are TGTGCCAGCAGTGGACAGGACCTCCAAGAGACCCAGTACTTC.

This chain uses TRBV28 with TRBJ2-1, with 7 nucleotides matching TRBD2. The germline CDR1 and CDR2 sequences are MDHEN and SYDVKM. V gave up 2 bases and J gave up 6 bases; unmatched junction bases: 10. The CDR3 totals 16 residues. The chain's CDR3 is CASSLGRALIGNEQFF. The CDR3 coding sequence is TGTGCCAGCAGTTTAGGGAGGGCCCTCATAGGCAATGAGCAGTTCTTC.

The chain employs TRBV27 and TRBJ1-4, with D perhaps matching TRBD1 (6 bases). The V gene's germline CDR1 is MNHEY and CDR2 SMNVEV (reference sequence). V gave up 5 bases and J gave up 4 bases, with 11 bases separating them. This CDR3 comprises 14 residues. The chain's CDR3 is CASSRGVGNEKLFF. As DNA, the CDR3 is TGTGCCAGCAGTAGGGGGGTCGGTAATGAAAAACTGTTTTTT.

This chain links TRBV28 with TRBJ1-2; D call uncertain. Germline-derived CDR1 and CDR2 are MDHEN and SYDVKM. The CDR3 totals 11 residues. Trimming shortened V by 6 bases and J by 8 bases, and 10 bases separated the two germline ends. This CDR3 is CASSLNSGYTF. The CDR3 DNA reads as TGTGCCAGCAGCCTGAACAGCGGCTACACCTTC.

The chain joins TRBV9 to TRBJ1-5; 7 bases map to TRBD1. This CDR3 is 15 amino acids long. Trimming cost V 5 bases and J 2 bases; bases outside gene matches: 7. The V gene's germline CDR1 is SGDLS and CDR2 YYNGEE. CDR3 in DNA: TGTGCCAGCAGTCCTACAGGGGAGCGCAATCAGCCCCAGCATTTT. This sequence encodes CASSPTGERNQPQHF. The full variable domain, rest sourced from reference TRBV9 and TRBJ1-5, is DSGVTQTPKHLITATGQRVTLRCSPRSGDLSVYWYQQSLDQGLQFLIQYYNGEERAKGNILERFSAQQFPDLHSELNLSSLELGDSALYFCASSPTGERNQPQHFGDGTRLSIL.

This chain links TRBV7-9 with TRBJ2-1, with D tentatively TRBD1 (6 bases). The V and J ends lost 2 bases and 1 base respectively, with 9 bases between them. This CDR3 spans 15 amino acids. Germline lookup yields CDR1 SEHNR and CDR2 FQNEAQ (reference sequence). CDR3 in amino acids: CASSLKQGSYNEQFF. In DNA, the CDR3 is TGTGCCAGCAGCTTAAAACAGGGTTCCTACAATGAGCAGTTCTTC.

The chain carries TRBV5-4 and TRBJ2-1, with D possibly matching TRBD2 (5 bases). Per germline, CDR1 SGHNT and CDR2 YYREEE (reference sequence). Trimming stripped 0 bases from V and 7 bases from J, with 17 bases between. The CDR3 is 16 residues long. This chain's CDR3 is CASSLGMRETSNEQFF. The CDR3 region has the DNA TGTGCCAGCAGCTTGGGTATGAGGGAGACATCAAATGAGCAGTTCTTC.

In its sample, this clone was seen once. The chain carries TRBV7-2 and TRBJ1-1; TRBD1 agrees at 7 bases. J gave up 3 bases and V 5 bases, and 3 bases lay outside the gene matches. The germline CDR1 and CDR2 sequences are SGHTA and FQGNSA. The CDR3 consists of 13 residues. In nucleotides, the CDR3 is TGTGCCAGCAGCCGGGACAGCTACACTGAAGCTTTCTTT. It specifies CASSRDSYTEAFF.

This clone was found a few times. The V gene is TRBV25-1, the J gene TRBJ2-1; D call uncertain. The CDR3 spans 13 residues. Germline V gives CDR1 MGHDK, CDR2 SYGVNS. V shed 5 bases and J shed 9 bases, with 14 bases lying between them. This CDR3 reads CASSLDYVGEQFF. Here the CDR3 DNA reads TGTGCCAGCAGTTTAGATTATGTCGGTGAGCAGTTCTTC.

The rearrangement links TRBV15 to TRBJ2-3, with 8 bases lining up with TRBD1. CDR1 LNHNV and CDR2 YYDKDF come from the germline V gene (reference sequence). J lost 3 bases, V lost 1 base, and 3 bases had no gene match. There are 15 residues in the CDR3. The CDR3 here is CATSRVRGLTDTQYF. For the CDR3, the DNA is TGTGCCACCAGCAGAGTCAGGGGGCTAACAGATACGCAGTATTTT.

The chain couples TRBV10-1 to TRBJ2-1, with TRBD1 identical over 10 bases. J was trimmed by 6 bases and V by 3 bases; bases with no gene match: 5. In germline, CDR1 is WNHNN, CDR2 SYGVQD (reference sequence). The CDR3 consists of 15 residues. CDR3 in amino acids: CASSEAGTGANEQFF. CDR3 bases: TGCGCCAGCAGTGAAGCCGGGACAGGGGCCAATGAGCAGTTCTTC.

This clone was recorded once. The rearrangement uses TRBV6-5 and TRBJ1-2; no definite D call. V dropped 2 bases and J dropped 0 bases, with 13 bases sitting between them. The CDR3 has 16 residues. CDR1 is MNHEY and CDR2 is SVGAGI in the germline V gene. This chain's CDR3 is CASSYRPKRTNYGYTF. CDR3 nucleotide sequence: TGTGCCAGCAGTTACCGACCCAAACGAACTAACTATGGCTACACCTTC.

Written as DNA, the CDR3 is TGTGCCAGCAGCTCGGGACAGCCCGGAGACTACGAGCAGTACTTC. As protein: CASSSGQPGDYEQYF. J is TRBJ2-5 and V is TRBV7-3, with 7 bases aligning to TRBD1. The last part of the DNA fits TRBJ2-7 better; the J call may be wrong. Germline CDR1 and CDR2: SGHTA and FQGTGA. The CDR3 covers 15 residues.

The V and J genes are TRBV6-4 and TRBJ2-1; 8 bases agree with TRBD1. This CDR3 is 14 amino acids long. Germline CDR1 and CDR2: MRHNA and SNTAGT. V lost 4 bases to trimming and J lost 10 bases; unmatched junction nucleotides: 9. The CDR3 DNA is TGTGCCAGCAGTGGTGAACCGACAGGGGCCGAGCAGTTCTTC. Its translation is CASSGEPTGAEQFF.

This chain joins TRBV30 and TRBJ2-7; 9 nucleotides align to TRBD1. With V trimmed by 3 bases and J by 4 bases, 7 bases remained unmatched. The CDR3 has 14 residues. Germline CDR1 is GTSNPN and CDR2 is SVGIG (reference sequence). This CDR3 is CAWSGTGKVYEQYF. In DNA form, the CDR3 reads TGTGCCTGGAGCGGGACAGGGAAGGTGTACGAGCAGTACTTC.

V is TRBV6-5 and J is TRBJ1-1; D is unresolved. The V and J ends lost 2 bases and 5 bases respectively, with 12 bases between them. Germline CDR1 and CDR2: MNHEY and SVGAGI. CDR3 size: 14 residues. The CDR3 loop is CASSYMRIGTEAFF. CDR3 bases: TGTGCCAGCAGTTACATGCGAATTGGTACTGAAGCTTTCTTT.

This rearrangement joins TRBV6-6 to TRBJ1-3, with a possible D match to TRBD1 (5 bases). This CDR3 has 15 amino acids. CDR1 is MNHNY, CDR2 SVGAGI, per germline (reference sequence). V was clipped by 0 bases and J by 4 bases, with 10 bases between them. The CDR3 loop is CASSYSVTGGNTIYF. The CDR3 DNA sequence: TGTGCCAGCAGTTACTCCGTTACAGGCGGAAACACCATATATTTT.